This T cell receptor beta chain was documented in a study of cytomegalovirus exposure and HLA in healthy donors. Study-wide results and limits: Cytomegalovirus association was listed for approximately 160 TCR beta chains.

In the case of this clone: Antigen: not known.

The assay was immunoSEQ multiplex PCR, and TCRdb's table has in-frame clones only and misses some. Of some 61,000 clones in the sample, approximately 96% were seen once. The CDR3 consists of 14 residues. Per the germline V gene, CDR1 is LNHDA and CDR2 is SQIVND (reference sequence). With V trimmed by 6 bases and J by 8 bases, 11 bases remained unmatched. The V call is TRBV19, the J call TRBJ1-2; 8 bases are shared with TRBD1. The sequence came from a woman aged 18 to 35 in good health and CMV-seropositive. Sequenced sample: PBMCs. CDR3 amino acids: CASSRRQGAEGYTF. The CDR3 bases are TGTGCCAGTAGCCGGCGGCAGGGGGCAGAGGGCTACACCTTC. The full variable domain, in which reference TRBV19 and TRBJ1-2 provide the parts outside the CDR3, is DGGITQSPKYLFRKEGQNVTLSCEQNLNHDAMYWYRQDPGQGLRLIYYSQIVNDFQKGDIAEGYSVSREKKESFPLTVTSAQKNPTAFYLCASSRRQGAEGYTFGSGTRLTVV.